This TCR beta chain was identified during a study of cytomegalovirus exposure and HLA in healthy donors. PCR involved 60 Vbeta and 13 Jbeta primers. The data were produced by immunoSEQ multiplex PCR, yet TCRdb's version contains in-frame clones alone and is incomplete. The repertoire has approximately 190,000 clones, around 83% of them found once; the top ten carry 1.5% to 2%. The germline V gene encodes CDR1 SGHDT and CDR2 YYEEEE. This CDR3 spans 15 amino acids. V trimming: 0 bases; J trimming: 3 bases; junction bases outside the gene matches: 6. Sequenced input: PBMCs. The chain joins TRBV5-6 to TRBJ2-7; 7 bases align to TRBD2. This receptor was taken from a man aged 35 to 55 in good health and CMV-seropositive. In DNA, the CDR3 is TGTGCCAGCAGCTTGGTTCCGGGAGGCCACTACGAGCAGTACTTC. Its protein is CASSLVPGGHYEQYF.